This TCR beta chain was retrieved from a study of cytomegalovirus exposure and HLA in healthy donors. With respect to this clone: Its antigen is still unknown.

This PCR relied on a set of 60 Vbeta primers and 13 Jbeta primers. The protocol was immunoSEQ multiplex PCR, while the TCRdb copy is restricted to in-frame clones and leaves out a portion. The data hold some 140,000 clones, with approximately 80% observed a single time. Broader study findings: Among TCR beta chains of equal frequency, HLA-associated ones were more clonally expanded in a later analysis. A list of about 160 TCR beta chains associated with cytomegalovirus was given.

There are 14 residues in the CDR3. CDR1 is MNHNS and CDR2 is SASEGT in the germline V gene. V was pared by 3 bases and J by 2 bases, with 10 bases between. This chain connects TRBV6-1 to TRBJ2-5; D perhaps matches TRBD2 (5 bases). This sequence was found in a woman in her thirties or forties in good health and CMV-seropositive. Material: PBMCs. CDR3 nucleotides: TGTGCCAGCAGTGATAAGAGGGTACAAGAGACCCAGTACTTC. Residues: CASSDKRVQETQYF.